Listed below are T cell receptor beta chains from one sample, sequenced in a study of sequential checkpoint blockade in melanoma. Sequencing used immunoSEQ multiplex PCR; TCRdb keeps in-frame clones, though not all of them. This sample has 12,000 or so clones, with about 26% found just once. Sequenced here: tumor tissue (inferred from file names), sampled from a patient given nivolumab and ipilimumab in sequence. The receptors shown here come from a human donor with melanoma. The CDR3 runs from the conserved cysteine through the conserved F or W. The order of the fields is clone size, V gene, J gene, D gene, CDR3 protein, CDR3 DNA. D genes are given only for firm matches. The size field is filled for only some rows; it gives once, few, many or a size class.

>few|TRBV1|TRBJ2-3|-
CASSPPGLAGGYTQYF
TGCGCCAGCAGCCCGCCGGGACTAGCGGGAGGGTATACGCAGTATTTT
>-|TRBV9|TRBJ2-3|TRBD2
CASKRGGTDTQYF
TGTGCCAGCAAGCGGGGGGGCACAGATACGCAGTATTTT
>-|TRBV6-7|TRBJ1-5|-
CASSYAGGVTQPQHF
TGTGCCAGCAGTTACGCGGGGGGAGTAACGCAGCCCCAGCATTTT
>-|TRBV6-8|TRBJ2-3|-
CASSQRGETDTQYF
TGTGCCAGCAGCCAAAGAGGAGAAACAGATACGCAGTATTTT
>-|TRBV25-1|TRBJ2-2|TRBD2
CASSECCTGTSETGELFF
TGTGCCAGCAGTGAATGTTGTACCGGGACTAGTGAGACCGGGGAGCTGTTTTTT
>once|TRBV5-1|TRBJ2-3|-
CASSLGETPADTQYF
TGCGCCAGCAGCTTGGGGGAGACCCCCGCAGATACGCAGTATTTT
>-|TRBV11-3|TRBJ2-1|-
CASSLAFGTINNEQFF
TGTGCCAGCAGCTTGGCTTTTGGGACAATTAATAATGAGCAGTTCTTC
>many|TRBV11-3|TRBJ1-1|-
CASSLFPVRTEAFF
TGTGCCAGCAGCTTATTCCCGGTGAGGACTGAAGCTTTCTTT
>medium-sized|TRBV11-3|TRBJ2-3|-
CASRLSASSTDTQYF
TGTGCCAGCAGGTTATCCGCCTCTAGCACAGATACGCAGTATTTT
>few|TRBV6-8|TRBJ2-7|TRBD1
CASSSAPPGQNGYEQYF
TGTGCCAGCAGCTCAGCTCCTCCGGGACAGAATGGTTACGAGCAGTACTTC
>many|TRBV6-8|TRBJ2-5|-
CASSYSLGMQETQYF
TGTGCCAGCAGTTACTCTCTAGGGATGCAAGAGACCCAGTACTTC
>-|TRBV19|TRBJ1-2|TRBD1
CASSIGRGQESNLGGYTF
TGTGCCAGTAGTATAGGAAGGGGACAGGAATCCAATTTGGGGGGCTACACCTTC
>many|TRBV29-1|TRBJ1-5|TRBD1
CSVGGTGLGQPQHF
TGCAGCGTTGGAGGGACAGGGCTAGGGCAGCCCCAGCATTTT
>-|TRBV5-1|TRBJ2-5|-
CASSLFPYQETQYF
TGCGCCAGCAGCTTGTTTCCGTACCAAGAGACCCAGTACTTC
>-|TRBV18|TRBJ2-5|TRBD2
CASSQLSGGYQETQYF
TGTGCCAGCTCACAGCTCAGCGGGGGGTACCAAGAGACCCAGTACTTC
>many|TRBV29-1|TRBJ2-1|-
CSVEEGTSYNEQFF
TGCAGCGTTGAGGAAGGGACAAGCTACAATGAGCAGTTCTTC
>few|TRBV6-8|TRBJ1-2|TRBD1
CASSPNQGAHGYTF
TGTGCCAGCAGTCCAAATCAGGGGGCCCACGGCTACACCTTC
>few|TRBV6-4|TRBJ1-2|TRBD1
CAGGGMGHYGYTF
TGTGCAGGAGGGGGCATGGGGCACTATGGCTACACCTTC
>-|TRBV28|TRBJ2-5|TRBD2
CASSPRDVWGGQETQYF
TGTGCCAGCAGTCCTCGAGACGTGTGGGGGGGGCAAGAGACCCAGTACTTC
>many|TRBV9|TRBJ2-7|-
CASSATAGPSYEQYF
TGTGCCAGCAGCGCCACCGCGGGACCATCCTACGAGCAGTACTTC
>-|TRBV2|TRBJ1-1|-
CASRLGVSTEAFF
TGTGCCAGCAGGCTGGGGGTGAGCACTGAAGCTTTCTTT
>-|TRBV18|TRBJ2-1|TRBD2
CASSPGLEYNEQFF
TGTGCCAGCTCACCGGGACTAGAGTACAATGAGCAGTTCTTC
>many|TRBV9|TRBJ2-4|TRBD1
CASSVDIGGAKNIQYF
TGTGCCAGCAGCGTGGACATAGGGGGCGCCAAAAACATTCAGTACTTC
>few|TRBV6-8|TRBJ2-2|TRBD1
CASTKGQGKFLGGELFF
TGTGCCAGCACCAAAGGACAGGGGAAGTTCCTGGGCGGGGAGCTGTTTTTT
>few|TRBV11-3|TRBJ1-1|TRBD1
CASSLAAGGIAEAFF
TGTGCCAGCAGCTTGGCAGCAGGGGGAATCGCTGAAGCTTTCTTT
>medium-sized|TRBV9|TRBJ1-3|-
CASSVEVASGNTIYF
TGTGCCAGCAGCGTAGAGGTAGCCTCTGGAAACACCATATATTTT
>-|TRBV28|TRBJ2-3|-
CASSSDSLTDTQYF
TGTGCCAGCAGTTCCGACAGTTTAACAGATACGCAGTATTTT
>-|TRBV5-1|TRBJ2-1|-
CASRVWGGSRGEQFF
TGCGCCAGCAGAGTCTGGGGGGGATCCAGGGGTGAGCAGTTCTTC
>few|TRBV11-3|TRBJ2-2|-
CASSRLVGLNTGELFF
TGTGCCAGCAGCCGCCTTGTCGGGCTGAACACCGGGGAGCTGTTTTTT
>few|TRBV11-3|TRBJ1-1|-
CASSLEFRGVGEAFF
TGTGCCAGCAGCTTAGAATTTCGGGGGGTCGGCGAAGCTTTCTTT
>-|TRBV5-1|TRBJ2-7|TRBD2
CASSQGLGAGREQYF
TGCGCCAGCAGCCAAGGACTAGGAGCTGGAAGGGAGCAGTACTTC
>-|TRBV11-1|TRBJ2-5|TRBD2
CASSPGLAGIAQETQYF
TGTGCCAGCAGCCCGGGACTAGCGGGGATAGCCCAAGAGACCCAGTACTTC
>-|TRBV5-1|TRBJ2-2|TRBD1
CASSLTGVNTGELFF
TGCGCCAGCAGCCTGACAGGGGTGAACACCGGGGAGCTGTTTTTT
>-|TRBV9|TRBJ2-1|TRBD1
CASSSWDRGNEQFF
TGTGCCAGCAGTTCGTGGGACAGGGGGAATGAGCAGTTCTTC
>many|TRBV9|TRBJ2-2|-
CASSPYTATGELFF
TGTGCCAGCAGCCCATACACGGCGACCGGGGAGCTGTTTTTT
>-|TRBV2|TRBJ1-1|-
CASVGPPSYTEAFF
TGTGCCAGCGTAGGACCGCCAAGTTACACTGAAGCTTTCTTT
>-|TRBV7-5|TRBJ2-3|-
CASSSLGAEYTDTQYF
TGTGCCAGCAGCTCCCTTGGGGCGGAGTACACAGATACGCAGTATTTT
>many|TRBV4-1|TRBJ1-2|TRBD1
CASSHPGTGNGYTF
TGCGCCAGCAGCCATCCCGGGACAGGGAATGGCTACACCTTC
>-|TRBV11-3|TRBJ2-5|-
CASSPGGTTEETQYF
TGTGCCAGCAGCCCAGGGGGGACTACTGAAGAGACCCAGTACTTC
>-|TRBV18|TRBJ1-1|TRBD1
CASRPIRDRGLGTEAFF
TGTGCCAGCCGGCCTATCCGGGACAGGGGGCTCGGAACTGAAGCTTTCTTT
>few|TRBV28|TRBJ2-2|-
CASSLGGTGELFF
TGTGCCAGCAGTTTAGGCGGCACCGGGGAGCTGTTTTTT
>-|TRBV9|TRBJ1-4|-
CASSVEAHNEKLFF
TGTGCCAGCAGCGTAGAGGCCCATAATGAAAAACTGTTTTTT
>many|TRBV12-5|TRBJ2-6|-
CASTEGGLPSSGANVLTF
TGTGCCAGCACCGAAGGAGGTCTTCCCTCCTCTGGGGCCAACGTCCTGACTTTC
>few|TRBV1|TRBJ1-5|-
CASSHARGSNQPQHF
TGCGCCAGCAGCCATGCGAGGGGGAGCAATCAGCCCCAGCATTTT
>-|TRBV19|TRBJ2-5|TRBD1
CASRMTGGRETQYF
TGTGCCAGTAGGATGACAGGGGGCAGAGAGACCCAGTACTTC
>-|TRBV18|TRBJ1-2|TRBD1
CASSPVRGPHGYTF
TGTGCCAGCTCACCGGTTAGGGGGCCCCACGGCTACACCTTC
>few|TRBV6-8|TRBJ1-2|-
CASSYGGLGGYTF
TGTGCCAGCAGTTACGGGGGGCTAGGAGGCTACACCTTC
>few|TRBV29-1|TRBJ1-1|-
CSVTGLITEAFF
TGCAGCGTCACCGGACTGATCACTGAAGCTTTCTTT
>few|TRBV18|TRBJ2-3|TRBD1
CASSPLGTGTTDTQYF
TGTGCCAGCTCACCCTTGGGGACAGGGACAACAGATACGCAGTATTTT
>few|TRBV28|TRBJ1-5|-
CASRTPRLGASNQPQHF
TGTGCCAGCAGGACCCCCAGGCTGGGGGCAAGCAATCAGCCCCAGCATTTT
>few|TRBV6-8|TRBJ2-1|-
CASNNNRDEQFF
TGTGCCAGCAATAACAACCGGGATGAGCAGTTCTTC
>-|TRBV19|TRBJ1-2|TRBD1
CASTPPGQGNLYGYTF
TGTGCCAGTACCCCGCCCGGACAGGGGAATTTATATGGCTACACCTTC
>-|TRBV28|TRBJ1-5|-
CASSLGGGHHNQPQHF
TGTGCCAGCAGTTTAGGGGGGGGACACCACAATCAGCCCCAGCATTTT
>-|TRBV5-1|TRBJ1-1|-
CASSVTSGTYTEAFF
TGCGCCAGCAGCGTAACCTCAGGGACATACACTGAAGCTTTCTTT
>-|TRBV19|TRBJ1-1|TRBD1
CASSIRQGWYPEAFF
TGTGCCAGTAGTATAAGACAGGGATGGTATCCTGAAGCTTTCTTT